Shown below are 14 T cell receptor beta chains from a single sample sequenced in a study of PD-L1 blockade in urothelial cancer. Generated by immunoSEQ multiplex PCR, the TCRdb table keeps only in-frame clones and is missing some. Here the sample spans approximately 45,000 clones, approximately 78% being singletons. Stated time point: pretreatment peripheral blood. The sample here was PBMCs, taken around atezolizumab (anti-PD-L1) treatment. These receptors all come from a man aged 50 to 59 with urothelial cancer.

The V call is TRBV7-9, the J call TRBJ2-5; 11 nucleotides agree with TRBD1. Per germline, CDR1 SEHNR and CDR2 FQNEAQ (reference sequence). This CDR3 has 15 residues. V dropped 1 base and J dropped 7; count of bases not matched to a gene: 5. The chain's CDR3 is CASSLVGTGGVTQYF. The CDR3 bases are TGTGCCAGCAGCTTAGTCGGGACAGGGGGAGTGACCCAGTACTTC.

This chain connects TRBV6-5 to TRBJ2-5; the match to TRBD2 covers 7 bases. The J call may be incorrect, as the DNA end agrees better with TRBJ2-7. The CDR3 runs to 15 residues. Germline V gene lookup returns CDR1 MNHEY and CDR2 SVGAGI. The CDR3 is CASSPPRTRFYEQYF. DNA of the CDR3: TGTGCCAGCAGCCCCCCTCGGACTAGGTTCTACGAGCAGTACTTC.

DNA for the CDR3: TGCGCCAGCAGACCCGCTAGCGGGGACACCGGGGAGCTGTTTTTT. Its translation is CASRPASGDTGELFF. The chain uses TRBV10-2 and TRBJ2-2, with 9 positions matching TRBD2. The CDR3 is 15 residues long. J gave up 3 bases and V 6 bases, and 5 bases lay outside the gene matches. Germline CDR1 is WSHSY and CDR2 is SAAADI.

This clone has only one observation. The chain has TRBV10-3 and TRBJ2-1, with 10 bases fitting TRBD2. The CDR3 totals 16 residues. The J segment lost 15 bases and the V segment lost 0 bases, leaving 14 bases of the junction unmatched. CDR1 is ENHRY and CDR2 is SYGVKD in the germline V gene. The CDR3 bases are TGTGCCATCAGTGAGTCTCCTAGCGGGAGAGGGGGCTGGTTGTTCTTC. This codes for CAISESPSGRGGWLFF.

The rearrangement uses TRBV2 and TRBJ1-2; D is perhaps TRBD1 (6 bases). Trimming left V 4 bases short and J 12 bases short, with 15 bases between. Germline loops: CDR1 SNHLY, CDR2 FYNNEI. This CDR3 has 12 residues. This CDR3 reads CASSGKQGFDTF. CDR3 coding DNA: TGTGCCAGCAGTGGTAAACAGGGCTTCGACACCTTC.

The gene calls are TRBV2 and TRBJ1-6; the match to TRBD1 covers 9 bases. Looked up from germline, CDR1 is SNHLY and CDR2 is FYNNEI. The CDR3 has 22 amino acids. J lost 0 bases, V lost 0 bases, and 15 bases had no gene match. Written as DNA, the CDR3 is TGTGCCAGCAGTGAAGCGGGCCTAGGGGGACAGGGTTCTAGCTCCTATAATTCACCCCTCCACTTT. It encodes CASSEAGLGGQGSSSYNSPLHF. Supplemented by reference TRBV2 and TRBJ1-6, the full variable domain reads EPEVTQTPSHQVTQMGQEVILRCVPISNHLYFYWYRQILGQKVEFLVSFYNNEISEKSEIFDDQFSVERPDGSNFTLKIRSTKLEDSAMYFCASSEAGLGGQGSSSYNSPLHFGNGTRLTVT.

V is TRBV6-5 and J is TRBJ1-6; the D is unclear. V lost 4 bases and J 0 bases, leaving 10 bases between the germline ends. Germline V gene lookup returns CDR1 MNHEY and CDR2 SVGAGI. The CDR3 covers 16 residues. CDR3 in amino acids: CASSFDKRSYNSPLHF. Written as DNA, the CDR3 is TGTGCCAGCAGTTTCGACAAACGCTCCTATAATTCACCCCTCCACTTT.

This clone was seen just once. The CDR3 here is CASSLGVFQYF. CDR3 DNA: TGTGCCAGCAGCCTCGGAGTGTTTCAGTACTTC. This sequence joins TRBV7-2 and TRBJ2-7; D gene ambiguous. V lost 5 bases and J 10 bases, leaving 12 bases between the germline ends. The length of the CDR3 is 11 residues. Looked up from germline, CDR1 is SGHTA and CDR2 is FQGNSA.

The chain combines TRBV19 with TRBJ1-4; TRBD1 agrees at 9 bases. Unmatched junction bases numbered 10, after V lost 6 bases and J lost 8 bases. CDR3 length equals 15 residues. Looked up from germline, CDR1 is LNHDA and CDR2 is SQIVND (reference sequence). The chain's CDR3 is CASRSPGQGTEKLFF. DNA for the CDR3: TGTGCCAGTAGATCACCGGGACAGGGAACCGAAAAACTGTTTTTT.

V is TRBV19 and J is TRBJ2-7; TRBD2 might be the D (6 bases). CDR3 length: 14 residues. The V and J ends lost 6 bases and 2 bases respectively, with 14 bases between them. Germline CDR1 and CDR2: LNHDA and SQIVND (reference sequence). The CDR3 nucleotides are TGTGCCAGTAGGCGGGACCTAGGGACCTACGAGCAGTACTTC. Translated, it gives CASRRDLGTYEQYF.

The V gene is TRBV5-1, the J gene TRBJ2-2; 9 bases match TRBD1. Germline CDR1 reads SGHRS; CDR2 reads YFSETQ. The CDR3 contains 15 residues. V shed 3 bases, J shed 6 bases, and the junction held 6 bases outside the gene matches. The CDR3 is CASSSGQGGAGELFF. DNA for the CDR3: TGCGCCAGCAGCTCGGGACAGGGCGGAGCCGGGGAGCTGTTTTTT.

The CDR3 region has the DNA TGTGCCTGGAGCCAACCGGACAGGCTCTACGAGCAGTACTTC. Amino acids: CAWSQPDRLYEQYF. The rearrangement links TRBV30 to TRBJ2-7, with 7 bases identical to TRBD1. The CDR3 loop spans 14 amino acids. The ends lost 3 bases at V and 3 bases at J; junction bases unmatched: 8. CDR1 GTSNPN and CDR2 SVGIG come from the germline V gene (reference sequence). Drawing the rest from reference TRBV30 and TRBJ2-7, the complete variable domain is SQTIHQWPATLVQPVGSPLSLECTVEGTSNPNLYWYRQAAGRGLQLLFYSVGIGQISSEVPQNLSASRPQDRQFILSSKKLLLSDSGFYLCAWSQPDRLYEQYFGPGTRLTVT.

Here the CDR3 reads CSGGGLNYGYTF. Here the CDR3 DNA reads TGCAGCGGGGGAGGGCTTAACTATGGCTACACCTTC. The rearrangement uses TRBV29-1 and TRBJ1-2; D gene ambiguous. This CDR3 has 12 residues. Trimming took 7 bases from V and 1 from J, leaving 10 bases between them. Germline V gives CDR1 SQVTM, CDR2 ANQGSEA.

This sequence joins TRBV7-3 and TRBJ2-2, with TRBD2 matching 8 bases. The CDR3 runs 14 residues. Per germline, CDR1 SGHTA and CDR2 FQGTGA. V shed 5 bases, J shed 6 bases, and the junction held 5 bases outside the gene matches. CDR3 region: CASSKGLVAGELFF. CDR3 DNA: TGTGCCAGCAGCAAGGGACTAGTAGCCGGGGAGCTGTTTTTT.